These 4 T cell receptor beta chains were all obtained from the same sample, sequenced in a study of CXCR3-negative and CXCR3-positive naive CD8 T cells. It was by 5' RACE with UMI labels that the TRB cDNA libraries were prepared. TCRdb re-called the 5' RACE reads; every CDR3 protein appears as one record, without DNA. The data show tens of thousands of distinct CDR3 sequences, and the top ten clones hold roughly a tenth. Sequencing input: memory CD8+ T cells from blood. The receptors originated from a human donor in good health. Some clones in this sample may be carry-over from other donors' samples.

CDR3 amino acids: CASSQVAELDEQYF. The V call is TRBV4-1, the J call TRBJ2-7. CDR3 length: 14 residues. CDR1 MGHRA and CDR2 YSYEKL come from the germline V gene.

The rearrangement links TRBV14 to TRBJ1-2; TCRdb proposes TRBD1, but this gene call is untestable without DNA. Germline-derived CDR1 and CDR2 are SGHDN and FVKESK. The CDR3 runs 16 residues. The CDR3 region is CASSPTWIGGRVGYTF.

The J gene is TRBJ1-1, the V gene TRBV10-1; TCRdb calls TRBD1, which cannot be checked without DNA. The CDR3 consists of 12 residues. The germline CDR1 and CDR2 sequences are WNHNN and SYGVQD (reference sequence). CDR3 sequence reads: CASRTPHTEAFF.

CDR3 loop: CSVEALDPTNEQYF. The V and J genes are TRBV29-1 and TRBJ2-7; TCRdb outputs TRBD2, but without DNA this stays unchecked. In germline, CDR1 is SQVTM, CDR2 ANQGSEA. CDR3 length: 14 amino acids.